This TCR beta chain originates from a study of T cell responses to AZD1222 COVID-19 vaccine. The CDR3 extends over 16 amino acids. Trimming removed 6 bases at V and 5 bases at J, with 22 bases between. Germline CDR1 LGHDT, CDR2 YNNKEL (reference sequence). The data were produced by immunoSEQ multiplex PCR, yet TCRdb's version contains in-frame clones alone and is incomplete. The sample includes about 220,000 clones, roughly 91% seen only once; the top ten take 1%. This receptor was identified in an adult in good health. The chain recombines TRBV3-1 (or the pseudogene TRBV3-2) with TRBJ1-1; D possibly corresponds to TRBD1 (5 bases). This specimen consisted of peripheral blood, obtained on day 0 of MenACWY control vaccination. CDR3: CASSPSFGQGGTEAFF. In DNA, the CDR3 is TGTGCCAGCAGTCCATCTTTTGGGCAGGGCGGTACTGAAGCTTTCTTT.